This section outlines one T cell receptor (beta chain) sequence together with its context. Its antigen is undetermined. Profiled with immunoSEQ multiplex PCR; TCRdb holds only in-frame clones, not every one. The top ten hold 2.9% of the sample, which has more than 85,000 clones, roughly 93% seen once. This CDR3 comprises 15 residues. Trimming removed 10 bases at V and 0 bases at J, with 19 bases between. CDR1 and CDR2 from the germline V gene are LNHDA and SQIVND (reference sequence). The entry originates in a study of T cell responses to AZD1222 COVID-19 vaccine. Study results and caveats: Clonal diversity may have been underestimated in mostly white British donors.

The chain couples TRBV19 to TRBJ2-7; D perhaps matches TRBD2 (5 bases). Source: peripheral blood, taken 28 days after the second AZD1222 dose. The source of this sequence is an adult who received the AZD1222 COVID-19 vaccine. CDR3 residues: CATRGITGNSYEQYF. Here the CDR3 DNA reads TGTGCCACCCGAGGCATAACGGGGAACTCCTACGAGCAGTACTTC.